This T cell receptor beta chain was identified during a study of T cells in Graves' hyperthyroidism and ophthalmopathy. The CDR3 extends over 15 amino acids. The germline V and J ends were trimmed by 1 base and 4 bases, with 8 bases remaining between them. Per germline, CDR1 MNHNS and CDR2 SASEGT. When ophthalmopathy did not progress within 18 months, Graves' hyperthyroidism was considered stable. TCR beta CDR3 region amplification was performed from RNA transcripts. Initially, a first-round RT-PCR of the TCR CDR3 employed the HTBI primer set. Each CDR3 protein is one row after TCRdb ran MiXCR on the multiplex PCR reads. This table has approximately 640,000 distinct CDR3 sequences, around 15% appearing once. Study results and limitations: Most clonotypes expanded in thyroid above 0.001 were likewise present in blood. From stable hyperthyroidism, ophthalmopathy was separated by a 13 V-J model. Ophthalmopathy was identified by the model a median approximately six months ahead of onset.

This clonotype was counted between two and nine times. What it recognizes is unknown. This chain joins TRBV6-1 and TRBJ1-6; no definite D call. This receptor was identified in a woman aged 30 to 39 with Graves' hyperthyroidism. The sequencing sample was made of blood. The CDR3 loop is CASSEESNYNSPLHF. CDR3 sequence (DNA): TGTGCCAGCAGTGAAGAGTCAAATTATAATTCACCCCTCCACTTT.